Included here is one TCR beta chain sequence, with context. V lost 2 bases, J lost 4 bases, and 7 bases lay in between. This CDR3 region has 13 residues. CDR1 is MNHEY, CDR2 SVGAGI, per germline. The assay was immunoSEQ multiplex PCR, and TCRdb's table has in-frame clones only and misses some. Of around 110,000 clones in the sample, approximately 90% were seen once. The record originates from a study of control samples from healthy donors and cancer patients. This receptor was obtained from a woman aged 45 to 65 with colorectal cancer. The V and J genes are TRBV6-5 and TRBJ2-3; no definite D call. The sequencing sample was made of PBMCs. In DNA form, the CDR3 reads TGTGCCAGCAGTTACGGGGTTCCAGATACGCAGTATTTT. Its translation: CASSYGVPDTQYF.